Listed below are T cell receptor beta chains from one sample, sequenced in a study of blood T cell repertoires in COVID-19. The repertoire was sequenced with immunoSEQ multiplex PCR; TCRdb's copy has only in-frame clones and lacks some. The sample has roughly 40,000 clones, 76% seen once. Sequencing was done on a sample of peripheral blood. Receptor source: an older man with acute or convalescent COVID-19. Both conserved end residues are part of each CDR3. Each record gives: D gene, J gene, clone size, V gene, CDR3 protein, CDR3 DNA. The D gene is left open where the match is weak. Rows may omit the clone size; those that give it use once, few, many or a size class.

D gene: -; J gene: TRBJ1-2; clone size: once; V gene: TRBV29-1; CDR3 protein: CSVEEIIQVYGYTF; CDR3 DNA: TGCAGCGTTGAAGAGATTATACAGGTTTATGGCTACACCTTC
D gene: TRBD1; J gene: TRBJ1-3; clone size: -; V gene: TRBV7-6; CDR3 protein: CASSSDRGTASGNTIYF; CDR3 DNA: TGTGCCAGCAGCTCGGACAGGGGAACCGCTTCTGGAAACACCATATATTTT
D gene: -; J gene: TRBJ2-2; clone size: once; V gene: TRBV29-1; CDR3 protein: CSVQGTGELFF; CDR3 DNA: TGCAGCGTTCAGGGCACCGGGGAGCTGTTTTTT
D gene: -; J gene: TRBJ2-1; clone size: -; V gene: TRBV28; CDR3 protein: CASSLSRFVSSYNEQFF; CDR3 DNA: TGTGCCAGCAGTTTATCCCGATTCGTGAGCTCCTACAATGAGCAGTTCTTC
D gene: -; J gene: TRBJ1-2; clone size: -; V gene: TRBV27; CDR3 protein: CASSQKEQGYGYTF; CDR3 DNA: TGTGCCAGCAGTCAAAAGGAACAGGGTTATGGCTACACCTTC
D gene: TRBD1; J gene: TRBJ2-1; clone size: -; V gene: TRBV10-1; CDR3 protein: CASRGQGANEQFF; CDR3 DNA: TGCGCCAGCAGAGGACAGGGGGCCAATGAGCAGTTCTTC
D gene: -; J gene: TRBJ2-1; clone size: few; V gene: TRBV2; CDR3 protein: CASSVGQYNEQFF; CDR3 DNA: TGTGCCAGCAGTGTTGGTCAGTACAATGAGCAGTTCTTC
D gene: -; J gene: TRBJ2-2; clone size: -; V gene: TRBV7-9; CDR3 protein: CASSKSRPGELFF; CDR3 DNA: TGTGCCAGCAGCAAATCGAGGCCCGGGGAGCTGTTTTTT
D gene: TRBD1; J gene: TRBJ1-6; clone size: -; V gene: TRBV20-1; CDR3 protein: CSASSTGGWTGGSPLHF; CDR3 DNA: TGCAGTGCTAGTAGTACAGGAGGGTGGACAGGGGGTTCACCCCTCCACTTT
D gene: TRBD1; J gene: TRBJ2-7; clone size: -; V gene: TRBV6-5; CDR3 protein: CASSYRGPQVDEQYF; CDR3 DNA: TGTGCCAGCAGTTACAGGGGGCCCCAGGTGGACGAGCAGTACTTC
D gene: -; J gene: TRBJ2-7; clone size: -; V gene: TRBV6-1; CDR3 protein: CASSEKGYEQYF; CDR3 DNA: TGTGCCAGCAGTGAAAAGGGGTACGAGCAGTACTTC
D gene: TRBD2; J gene: TRBJ2-3; clone size: -; V gene: TRBV10-3; CDR3 protein: CAISESNGGGAVDTQYF; CDR3 DNA: TGTGCCATCAGTGAGTCGAATGGCGGGGGGGCCGTAGATACGCAGTATTTT
D gene: TRBD2; J gene: TRBJ2-3; clone size: -; V gene: TRBV11-2; CDR3 protein: CASSGAGGYDTDTQYF; CDR3 DNA: TGTGCCAGCAGCGGAGCGGGAGGGTACGACACAGATACGCAGTATTTT
D gene: -; J gene: TRBJ2-3; clone size: once; V gene: TRBV7-2; CDR3 protein: CASSLVGISTDTQYF; CDR3 DNA: TGTGCCAGCAGCTTAGTCGGGATTAGCACAGATACGCAGTATTTT
D gene: TRBD2; J gene: TRBJ2-3; clone size: -; V gene: TRBV3-1/TRBV3-2; CDR3 protein: CASSPGLAGVALSTDTQYF; CDR3 DNA: TGTGCCAGCAGCCCGGGACTAGCGGGAGTTGCCCTTAGCACAGATACGCAGTATTTT
D gene: TRBD2; J gene: TRBJ2-7; clone size: -; V gene: TRBV7-6; CDR3 protein: CASSLVSGRDEQYF; CDR3 DNA: TGTGCCAGCAGCTTAGTTAGCGGGAGAGACGAGCAGTACTTC
D gene: TRBD2; J gene: TRBJ2-1; clone size: -; V gene: TRBV15; CDR3 protein: CATSSDRTSTNYNEQFF; CDR3 DNA: TGTGCCACCAGCAGCGATCGGACTAGCACCAATTACAATGAGCAGTTCTTC
D gene: TRBD2; J gene: TRBJ2-3; clone size: few; V gene: TRBV6-5; CDR3 protein: CASQGTSGGTDTQYF; CDR3 DNA: TGTGCCAGCCAGGGGACTAGCGGGGGCACAGATACGCAGTATTTT
D gene: -; J gene: TRBJ2-7; clone size: once; V gene: TRBV5-6; CDR3 protein: CASSLGARGGAYEQYF; CDR3 DNA: TGTGCCAGCAGCTTGGGTGCTAGAGGGGGGGCCTACGAGCAGTACTTC
D gene: TRBD1; J gene: TRBJ1-5; clone size: few; V gene: TRBV7-2; CDR3 protein: CASSQGTGSNQPQHF; CDR3 DNA: TGTGCCAGCAGCCAGGGGACAGGTAGCAATCAGCCCCAGCATTTT
D gene: TRBD2; J gene: TRBJ2-1; clone size: -; V gene: TRBV30; CDR3 protein: CAWSRTSGRLNEQFF; CDR3 DNA: TGTGCCTGGAGCAGGACTAGCGGGAGATTAAATGAGCAGTTCTTC
D gene: TRBD1; J gene: TRBJ2-2; clone size: once; V gene: TRBV5-4; CDR3 protein: CASSGGPGQGRTGELFF; CDR3 DNA: TGTGCCAGCAGCGGGGGGCCGGGACAGGGGCGGACCGGGGAGCTGTTTTTT
D gene: -; J gene: TRBJ1-1; clone size: -; V gene: TRBV6-1; CDR3 protein: CASSEEHGGFTEAFF; CDR3 DNA: TGTGCCAGCAGTGAAGAACACGGCGGTTTCACTGAAGCTTTCTTT
D gene: TRBD1; J gene: TRBJ1-2; clone size: -; V gene: TRBV5-1; CDR3 protein: CASRPSTGGASSLYGYTF; CDR3 DNA: TGCGCCAGCAGACCAAGTACAGGGGGCGCCTCTAGTCTCTATGGCTACACCTTC
D gene: TRBD1; J gene: TRBJ1-3; clone size: -; V gene: TRBV6-5; CDR3 protein: CASSSGQGLNTIYF; CDR3 DNA: TGTGCCAGCAGTTCCGGACAGGGATTAAACACCATATATTTT
D gene: -; J gene: TRBJ1-2; clone size: -; V gene: TRBV5-8; CDR3 protein: CASSLGGLGGYTF; CDR3 DNA: TGTGCCAGCAGCTTGGGGGGGCTGGGAGGCTACACCTTC
D gene: -; J gene: TRBJ1-1; clone size: -; V gene: TRBV19; CDR3 protein: CASSIGGVYTEAFF; CDR3 DNA: TGTGCCAGTAGTATTGGGGGGGTCTATACTGAAGCTTTCTTT
D gene: TRBD2; J gene: TRBJ2-1; clone size: -; V gene: TRBV7-9; CDR3 protein: CASSLELAANNEQFF; CDR3 DNA: TGTGCCAGCAGCTTAGAACTAGCGGCTAACAATGAGCAGTTCTTC
D gene: -; J gene: TRBJ1-2; clone size: -; V gene: TRBV30; CDR3 protein: CAWNREGYTF; CDR3 DNA: TGTGCCTGGAACAGGGAGGGCTACACCTTC
D gene: -; J gene: TRBJ2-3; clone size: -; V gene: TRBV10-1; CDR3 protein: CASSGAASTDTQYF; CDR3 DNA: TGCGCCAGCAGTGGAGCGGCTAGCACAGATACGCAGTATTTT
D gene: -; J gene: TRBJ2-3; clone size: -; V gene: TRBV2; CDR3 protein: CASSLRGTETQYF; CDR3 DNA: TGTGCCAGCAGCCTGCGGGGTACGGAGACGCAGTATTTT
D gene: -; J gene: TRBJ2-3; clone size: -; V gene: TRBV4-1; CDR3 protein: CASSLISGRAQYF; CDR3 DNA: TGCGCCAGCAGCCTGATCAGTGGGCGTGCGCAGTATTTT
D gene: TRBD1; J gene: TRBJ2-7; clone size: -; V gene: TRBV28; CDR3 protein: CASSDPGQGRGEQYF; CDR3 DNA: TGTGCCAGCAGTGATCCTGGACAGGGGCGGGGCGAGCAGTACTTC
D gene: -; J gene: TRBJ2-7; clone size: -; V gene: TRBV20-1; CDR3 protein: CSASYQNYEQYF; CDR3 DNA: TGCAGTGCTAGTTATCAGAACTACGAGCAGTACTTC
D gene: -; J gene: TRBJ2-7; clone size: -; V gene: TRBV5-6; CDR3 protein: CATSSRGSYEQYF; CDR3 DNA: TGTGCCACTTCGAGCAGAGGCAGCTACGAGCAGTACTTC
D gene: TRBD2; J gene: TRBJ2-3; clone size: -; V gene: TRBV19; CDR3 protein: CASNSGGLSTDTQYF; CDR3 DNA: TGTGCCAGTAATAGCGGGGGCCTTAGCACAGATACGCAGTATTTT
D gene: -; J gene: TRBJ1-2; clone size: once; V gene: TRBV6-5; CDR3 protein: CASSYGGGDGYTF; CDR3 DNA: TGTGCCAGCAGTTACGGGGGAGGAGATGGCTACACCTTC
D gene: TRBD1; J gene: TRBJ2-7; clone size: once; V gene: TRBV11-2; CDR3 protein: CASRRDRGNYEQYF; CDR3 DNA: TGTGCCAGCAGAAGGGACAGGGGGAACTACGAGCAGTACTTC
D gene: TRBD1; J gene: TRBJ1-1; clone size: -; V gene: TRBV7-2; CDR3 protein: CASSWGQGTEAFF; CDR3 DNA: TGTGCCAGCAGCTGGGGACAGGGCACTGAAGCTTTCTTT
D gene: TRBD1; J gene: TRBJ2-3; clone size: -; V gene: TRBV11-2; CDR3 protein: CASSMDRGLDTQYF; CDR3 DNA: TGTGCCAGCAGCATGGACAGGGGGCTGGATACGCAGTATTTT
D gene: -; J gene: TRBJ1-3; clone size: -; V gene: TRBV25-1; CDR3 protein: CASSVTGTSDSGNTIYF; CDR3 DNA: TGTGCCAGCAGTGTTACCGGGACATCCGACTCTGGAAACACCATATATTTT
D gene: -; J gene: TRBJ2-3; clone size: few; V gene: TRBV4-2; CDR3 protein: CASSQDGSTDTQYF; CDR3 DNA: TGTGCCAGCAGCCAAGACGGGAGTACAGATACGCAGTATTTT
D gene: -; J gene: TRBJ1-1; clone size: -; V gene: TRBV19; CDR3 protein: CASSIVGRNTEAFF; CDR3 DNA: TGTGCCAGTAGTATAGTGGGCAGGAACACTGAAGCTTTCTTT
D gene: TRBD1; J gene: TRBJ1-1; clone size: few; V gene: TRBV9; CDR3 protein: CASSSPDRGPALNTEAFF; CDR3 DNA: TGTGCCAGCAGCAGCCCGGACAGGGGGCCAGCGTTGAACACTGAAGCTTTCTTT
D gene: -; J gene: TRBJ1-4; clone size: -; V gene: TRBV15; CDR3 protein: CATSRGQSRDEKLFF; CDR3 DNA: TGTGCCACCAGCAGAGGGCAAAGCCGGGATGAAAAACTGTTTTTT
D gene: -; J gene: TRBJ2-3; clone size: -; V gene: TRBV19; CDR3 protein: CASPRAGLSYTDTQYF; CDR3 DNA: TGTGCCAGTCCCAGGGCGGGGCTTTCATACACAGATACGCAGTATTTT
D gene: TRBD1; J gene: TRBJ1-4; clone size: -; V gene: TRBV7-2; CDR3 protein: CASSSPGQGRGEKLFF; CDR3 DNA: TGTGCCAGCAGCTCCCCGGGACAGGGGCGGGGTGAAAAACTGTTTTTT
D gene: TRBD2; J gene: TRBJ2-1; clone size: few; V gene: TRBV10-1; CDR3 protein: CASSAGGNNEQFF; CDR3 DNA: TGCGCCAGTTCCGCGGGAGGGAACAATGAGCAGTTCTTC
D gene: -; J gene: TRBJ2-3; clone size: -; V gene: TRBV11-3; CDR3 protein: CASSLSGPTDTQYF; CDR3 DNA: TGTGCCAGCAGCTTAAGTGGCCCCACAGATACGCAGTATTTT
D gene: TRBD2; J gene: TRBJ2-5; clone size: -; V gene: TRBV7-2; CDR3 protein: CASSWGTSLQETQYF; CDR3 DNA: TGTGCCAGCAGCTGGGGGACTAGCCTACAAGAGACCCAGTACTTC
D gene: TRBD1; J gene: TRBJ1-5; clone size: once; V gene: TRBV7-3; CDR3 protein: CASSTGTGGFQPQHF; CDR3 DNA: TGTGCCAGCAGCACCGGGACAGGGGGCTTTCAGCCCCAGCATTTT
D gene: TRBD1; J gene: TRBJ2-7; clone size: -; V gene: TRBV5-1; CDR3 protein: CASSGRQGAYEQYF; CDR3 DNA: TGCGCCAGCAGCGGCAGACAGGGGGCCTACGAGCAGTACTTC
D gene: -; J gene: TRBJ1-2; clone size: -; V gene: TRBV21-1; CDR3 protein: CASSKQKDLRYGYTF; CDR3 DNA: TGTGCCAGCAGCAAACAAAAGGACTTGAGATATGGCTACACCTTC
D gene: -; J gene: TRBJ2-4; clone size: once; V gene: TRBV18; CDR3 protein: CASSPPQGQNIQYF; CDR3 DNA: TGTGCCAGCTCACCACCGCAGGGGCAAAACATTCAGTACTTC
D gene: TRBD2; J gene: TRBJ2-5; clone size: -; V gene: TRBV30; CDR3 protein: CAWSASGRGQETQYF; CDR3 DNA: TGTGCCTGGAGTGCTAGCGGGAGGGGACAAGAGACCCAGTACTTC